This record covers a single T cell receptor beta chain. The data are from a study of control samples from healthy donors and cancer patients. Method: immunoSEQ multiplex PCR; TCRdb's copy keeps in-frame clones and lacks some. The sample lists fewer than 60,000 clones; 65% to 90% were seen once. The TCR comes from a woman in her forties or fifties with lung cancer. Sequences were obtained from PBMCs.

CDR3 sequence (DNA): TGTGCCAGCAGGTCGGTAGGAGTGGGTGAAAAACTGTTTTTT. Its translation: CASRSVGVGEKLFF. The chain is built from TRBV6-5 and TRBJ1-4; D ambiguous. CDR3 length: 14 residues. Trimming cost V 6 bases and J 7 bases, with 15 bases left between them. Germline loops: CDR1 MNHEY, CDR2 SVGAGI.